This record concerns one TCR beta chain sequence. V was shortened by 1 base and J by 3 bases, with 13 bases between the two germline ends. The CDR3 sequence is 15 residues long. In germline, CDR1 is KGHSH, CDR2 LQKENI. PCR was performed using 60 Vbeta and 13 Jbeta primers. The method was immunoSEQ multiplex PCR; TCRdb's version includes in-frame clones alone and lacks a portion of them. The table lists about 140,000 clones, about 80% of them singletons. These data originate in a study of cytomegalovirus exposure and HLA in healthy donors. The specimen sequenced was PBMCs. V usage is TRBV18 and J usage is TRBJ2-7, with D tentatively TRBD1 (6 bases). This TCR was sampled from a woman aged 60-70 years in good health and CMV-seropositive. The CDR3 DNA follows: TGTGCCAGCTCACCACAACAGGGTGGGGGCTACGAGCAGTACTTC. Translated, it gives CASSPQQGGGYEQYF.